Listed below are T cell receptor beta chains from one sample, sequenced in a study of blood T cell repertoires in COVID-19. Clones were sequenced by immunoSEQ multiplex PCR, and TCRdb holds only the in-frame ones, with some missing. Counted here are approximately 110,000 clones, 69% occurring once; the ten biggest clones make up roughly 6%. Material: peripheral blood. The receptors come from a man older than 75 with acute or convalescent COVID-19. Each CDR3 is given with its conserved first and last residue. Each record gives: clone size, J gene, V gene, D gene, CDR3 DNA, CDR3 protein. A D gene is named only where the DNA matches it firmly. Size values are once, few and many counts, or a class for expanded clones, and some rows have none.

clone_size: few
j_call: TRBJ1-6
v_call: TRBV18
d_call: .
cdr3_nt: TGTGCCAGCTCACCAGACCGCGGACCCCTCCACTTT
cdr3_aa: CASSPDRGPLHF

clone_size: few
j_call: TRBJ1-6
v_call: TRBV7-9
d_call: .
cdr3_nt: TGTGCCAGCAGCCCAGACCCAGACGGGGGTCGGTCCTATAATTCACCCCTCCACTTT
cdr3_aa: CASSPDPDGGRSYNSPLHF

clone_size: .
j_call: TRBJ1-1
v_call: TRBV28
d_call: .
cdr3_nt: TGTGCCAGCAGTTTACAGGATCGGGGAGCTTTCTTT
cdr3_aa: CASSLQDRGAFF

clone_size: .
j_call: TRBJ2-7
v_call: TRBV5-6
d_call: TRBD1
cdr3_nt: TGTGCCAGCAGCTGGGACAGGCAATACGCGCAGTACTTC
cdr3_aa: CASSWDRQYAQYF

clone_size: few
j_call: TRBJ2-7
v_call: TRBV6-5
d_call: TRBD2
cdr3_nt: TGTGCCAGCAGTCCCGCCAGCGGGAGGAACGAGCAGTACTTC
cdr3_aa: CASSPASGRNEQYF

clone_size: many
j_call: TRBJ2-3
v_call: TRBV28
d_call: .
cdr3_nt: TGTGCCAGCAGTTTACAGGGCCCGGATACGCAGTATTTT
cdr3_aa: CASSLQGPDTQYF

clone_size: .
j_call: TRBJ2-1
v_call: TRBV18
d_call: TRBD2
cdr3_nt: TGTGCCAGCTCATCGACTAGCGGACTCTACAATGAGCAGTTCTTC
cdr3_aa: CASSSTSGLYNEQFF

clone_size: .
j_call: TRBJ1-2
v_call: TRBV28
d_call: .
cdr3_nt: TGTGCCAGCAGTTCCTTCAACGCGGGGTTAGCTAACTATGGCTACACCTTC
cdr3_aa: CASSSFNAGLANYGYTF

clone_size: .
j_call: TRBJ1-6
v_call: TRBV11-3
d_call: .
cdr3_nt: TGTGCCAGCAGCCACTTAGACCCCCCCCTGACAGCGAGAGATTCACCCCTCCACTTT
cdr3_aa: CASSHLDPPLTARDSPLHF

clone_size: .
j_call: TRBJ2-1
v_call: TRBV2
d_call: .
cdr3_nt: TGTGCCAGCAGACTAACCGAGAATGAGCAGTTCTTC
cdr3_aa: CASRLTENEQFF

clone_size: few
j_call: TRBJ1-1
v_call: TRBV20-1
d_call: .
cdr3_nt: TGCAGTGCTAGAGATAGAACTGAAGCTTTCTTT
cdr3_aa: CSARDRTEAFF

clone_size: few
j_call: TRBJ2-5
v_call: TRBV5-4
d_call: TRBD1
cdr3_nt: TGTGCCAGCAGCTTGGGGGGACAGGGGAAGACCCAGTACTTC
cdr3_aa: CASSLGGQGKTQYF

clone_size: few
j_call: TRBJ2-5
v_call: TRBV28
d_call: TRBD2
cdr3_nt: TGTGCCAGCAGTTCCTTAGCGGGAGCTGGGGAGACCCAGTACTTC
cdr3_aa: CASSSLAGAGETQYF

clone_size: .
j_call: TRBJ2-7
v_call: TRBV21-1
d_call: .
cdr3_nt: TGTGCCAGCAGCAAAGGGGGGAGGAGGCAGTACTTC
cdr3_aa: CASSKGGRRQYF

clone_size: .
j_call: TRBJ1-1
v_call: TRBV5-1
d_call: TRBD1
cdr3_nt: TGCGCCAGCAGCCCTACCGGACAGGGTGGAACTGAAGCTTTCTTT
cdr3_aa: CASSPTGQGGTEAFF

clone_size: .
j_call: TRBJ2-2
v_call: TRBV4-1
d_call: TRBD2
cdr3_nt: TGCGCCAGCAGCCGAGGGACTAGCGTTCAACGGGAGGGGACCGGGGAGCTGTTTTTT
cdr3_aa: CASSRGTSVQREGTGELFF

clone_size: few
j_call: TRBJ2-2
v_call: TRBV28
d_call: TRBD1
cdr3_nt: TGTGCCAGCAGTGCCAGGGGGTCGTCCGGGGAGCTGTTTTTT
cdr3_aa: CASSARGSSGELFF

clone_size: .
j_call: TRBJ1-1
v_call: TRBV28
d_call: .
cdr3_nt: TGTGCCAGCAGTCTCCTCAGCACTGAAGCTTTCTTT
cdr3_aa: CASSLLSTEAFF

clone_size: few
j_call: TRBJ1-1
v_call: TRBV12-3/TRBV12-4
d_call: .
cdr3_nt: TGTGCCAGCAGTTTAGGACAGGACACTGAAGCTTTCTTT
cdr3_aa: CASSLGQDTEAFF

clone_size: .
j_call: TRBJ2-3
v_call: TRBV10-3
d_call: .
cdr3_nt: TGTGCCATCAACATCCGGGGATTCGGCACAGATACGCAGTATTTT
cdr3_aa: CAINIRGFGTDTQYF

clone_size: once
j_call: TRBJ2-1
v_call: TRBV10-3
d_call: TRBD2
cdr3_nt: TGTGCCATCACGCCCCGGATAGCGGGAGGTAACGATGAGCAGTTCTTC
cdr3_aa: CAITPRIAGGNDEQFF

clone_size: .
j_call: TRBJ2-7
v_call: TRBV6-6
d_call: .
cdr3_nt: TGTGCCAGCAGCGAGGGTGAATCCTACGAGCAGTACTTC
cdr3_aa: CASSEGESYEQYF

clone_size: .
j_call: TRBJ2-3
v_call: TRBV4-1
d_call: TRBD2
cdr3_nt: TGCGCCAGCAGCCGAGAGGCGGGAGGAGGCACAGATACGCAGTATTTT
cdr3_aa: CASSREAGGGTDTQYF

clone_size: once
j_call: TRBJ2-1
v_call: TRBV5-4
d_call: TRBD2
cdr3_nt: TGTGCCAGCAGCTTGTTAGCGGGACATGAGCAGTTCTTC
cdr3_aa: CASSLLAGHEQFF

clone_size: .
j_call: TRBJ1-5
v_call: TRBV19
d_call: TRBD1
cdr3_nt: TGTGCCAGTAGTATATGGACAGGGGATGATCAGCCCCAGCATTTT
cdr3_aa: CASSIWTGDDQPQHF

clone_size: .
j_call: TRBJ2-7
v_call: TRBV12-3/TRBV12-4
d_call: TRBD2
cdr3_nt: TGTGCCAGCAGCCTGACTAGCGGCGAGCAGTACTTC
cdr3_aa: CASSLTSGEQYF

clone_size: few
j_call: TRBJ1-6
v_call: TRBV28
d_call: .
cdr3_nt: TGTGCCAGCGGAGTTACAGGCTTTCTTTATTCACCCCTCCACTTT
cdr3_aa: CASGVTGFLYSPLHF

clone_size: .
j_call: TRBJ2-7
v_call: TRBV15
d_call: .
cdr3_nt: TGTGCCACCAGCAGAGCGGGAGTATACGAGCAGTACTTC
cdr3_aa: CATSRAGVYEQYF

clone_size: many
j_call: TRBJ2-2
v_call: TRBV5-4
d_call: TRBD2
cdr3_nt: TGTGCCAGCAGCTTGGGGGCGGGAGTATCCACCGGGGAGCTGTTTTTT
cdr3_aa: CASSLGAGVSTGELFF

clone_size: .
j_call: TRBJ1-2
v_call: TRBV2
d_call: TRBD1
cdr3_nt: TGTGCCAGCAGTCCGATCCAGGACAGGAGCTACACCTTC
cdr3_aa: CASSPIQDRSYTF

clone_size: .
j_call: TRBJ1-3
v_call: TRBV5-6
d_call: TRBD1
cdr3_nt: TGTGCCAGCAGCAAATACCCGGACAGGCCCTCTGGAAACACCATATATTTT
cdr3_aa: CASSKYPDRPSGNTIYF

clone_size: .
j_call: TRBJ2-7
v_call: TRBV24-1
d_call: TRBD1
cdr3_nt: TGTGCCACCGGGACAGGGGTCACCTACGAGCAGTACTTC
cdr3_aa: CATGTGVTYEQYF

clone_size: .
j_call: TRBJ1-2
v_call: TRBV3-1/TRBV3-2
d_call: TRBD1
cdr3_nt: TGTGCCAGCAGCCACCTGACAGGGGATGGCTACACCTTC
cdr3_aa: CASSHLTGDGYTF

clone_size: .
j_call: TRBJ1-1
v_call: TRBV6-1
d_call: .
cdr3_nt: TGTGCCAGCAGTGAACCCGCTGGAGGGGTACGGGGCACTGAAGCTTTCTTT
cdr3_aa: CASSEPAGGVRGTEAFF

clone_size: .
j_call: TRBJ2-5
v_call: TRBV25-1
d_call: .
cdr3_nt: TGTGCCACCCACAGGGAGACCCAGTACTTC
cdr3_aa: CATHRETQYF

clone_size: .
j_call: TRBJ2-1
v_call: TRBV4-2
d_call: .
cdr3_nt: TGTGCCAGCAGCCAAGGGTATCAGGTCCCGCCCAATGAGCAGTTCTTC
cdr3_aa: CASSQGYQVPPNEQFF

clone_size: .
j_call: TRBJ2-1
v_call: TRBV9
d_call: TRBD2
cdr3_nt: TGTGCCAGCGGAAAGACTAGCGGGAACAATGAGCAGTTCTTC
cdr3_aa: CASGKTSGNNEQFF

clone_size: .
j_call: TRBJ1-2
v_call: TRBV25-1
d_call: .
cdr3_nt: TGTGCCAGCAGTGAATCTGGGGAGGGCGATGGCTACACCTTC
cdr3_aa: CASSESGEGDGYTF

clone_size: .
j_call: TRBJ2-1
v_call: TRBV7-8
d_call: .
cdr3_nt: TGTGCCAGCAGCTTACTTTCCGAGGCGTATGAGCAGTTCTTC
cdr3_aa: CASSLLSEAYEQFF

clone_size: .
j_call: TRBJ2-3
v_call: TRBV10-1
d_call: .
cdr3_nt: TGCGCCAGCAGTGCAGCGGAGGGCACAGATACGCAGTATTTT
cdr3_aa: CASSAAEGTDTQYF

clone_size: few
j_call: TRBJ2-1
v_call: TRBV2
d_call: .
cdr3_nt: TGTGCCAGCAGTGAAGCGGGGCCCACCGAGCAGTTCTTC
cdr3_aa: CASSEAGPTEQFF

clone_size: .
j_call: TRBJ2-2
v_call: TRBV6-1
d_call: TRBD1
cdr3_nt: TGTGCCAGCAGTGACCGAAGGACAGGGGCCGGGGAGCTGTTTTTT
cdr3_aa: CASSDRRTGAGELFF

clone_size: .
j_call: TRBJ1-1
v_call: TRBV3-1/TRBV3-2
d_call: TRBD1
cdr3_nt: TGTGCCAGCAGCCAAGGTCATGGACAGGGGATTACGAGGGCTGAAGCTTTCTTT
cdr3_aa: CASSQGHGQGITRAEAFF

clone_size: .
j_call: TRBJ1-1
v_call: TRBV28
d_call: .
cdr3_nt: TGTGCCAGCAGTCCGCCAAACAGGGCTTCCGGCACTGAAGCTTTCTTT
cdr3_aa: CASSPPNRASGTEAFF

clone_size: .
j_call: TRBJ2-1
v_call: TRBV6-5
d_call: TRBD2
cdr3_nt: TGTGCCAGCAGGCCACGAGCGGGAAGTTACAATGAGCAGTTCTTC
cdr3_aa: CASRPRAGSYNEQFF

clone_size: .
j_call: TRBJ1-5
v_call: TRBV19
d_call: .
cdr3_nt: TGTGCCAGTAGTTGGAGGGGAAGAAATCAGCCCCAGCATTTT
cdr3_aa: CASSWRGRNQPQHF

clone_size: .
j_call: TRBJ1-6
v_call: TRBV7-8
d_call: TRBD1
cdr3_nt: TGTGCCAGTCGACAGGGGAATTCACCCCTCCACTTT
cdr3_aa: CASRQGNSPLHF

clone_size: .
j_call: TRBJ2-5
v_call: TRBV5-4
d_call: TRBD2
cdr3_nt: TGTGCCAGCAGCTCGGGACTAGCGGGAGAGACCCAGTACTTC
cdr3_aa: CASSSGLAGETQYF

clone_size: few
j_call: TRBJ1-5
v_call: TRBV18
d_call: TRBD1
cdr3_nt: TGTGCCAGCTCGCCTACGGGACAGGGGGCATCTCAGCCCCAGCATTTT
cdr3_aa: CASSPTGQGASQPQHF

clone_size: once
j_call: TRBJ1-5
v_call: TRBV10-3
d_call: TRBD1
cdr3_nt: TGTGCCACCACCGGGACAGAAGTTAATCAGCCCCAGCATTTT
cdr3_aa: CATTGTEVNQPQHF

clone_size: .
j_call: TRBJ2-5
v_call: TRBV28
d_call: TRBD1
cdr3_nt: TGTGCCAGCAGTTCTGGAAGGGACAGCCACCAAGAGACCCAGTACTTC
cdr3_aa: CASSSGRDSHQETQYF

clone_size: .
j_call: TRBJ2-5
v_call: TRBV6-1
d_call: .
cdr3_nt: TGTGCCAGCAGTGAACAGGGGACGGGAGAGACCCAGTACTTC
cdr3_aa: CASSEQGTGETQYF

clone_size: .
j_call: TRBJ1-4
v_call: TRBV24-1
d_call: TRBD1
cdr3_nt: TGTGCCACCAGTGACCTTGGGACAGCCCCTAATGAAAAACTGTTTTTT
cdr3_aa: CATSDLGTAPNEKLFF

clone_size: .
j_call: TRBJ1-2
v_call: TRBV28
d_call: .
cdr3_nt: TGTGCCAGCAGTTTAGGGGGCCCTTTCCGCCTCGGTGGCTACACCTTC
cdr3_aa: CASSLGGPFRLGGYTF

clone_size: .
j_call: TRBJ2-2
v_call: TRBV19
d_call: .
cdr3_nt: TGTGCCAGTTCAGTCCAGATGAACACCGGGGAGCTGTTTTTT
cdr3_aa: CASSVQMNTGELFF

clone_size: many
j_call: TRBJ2-2
v_call: TRBV2
d_call: TRBD1
cdr3_nt: TGTGCCAGCAGTGATTGGGACAGGGGAGGGACCGGGGAGCTGTTTTTT
cdr3_aa: CASSDWDRGGTGELFF

clone_size: .
j_call: TRBJ2-1
v_call: TRBV5-6
d_call: .
cdr3_nt: TGTGCCAGCAGCCCAAGTGTCGGGAGCCTCTCCTACAATGAGCAGTTCTTC
cdr3_aa: CASSPSVGSLSYNEQFF

clone_size: .
j_call: TRBJ2-3
v_call: TRBV6-5
d_call: .
cdr3_nt: TGTGCCAGCAGGGCAGGATTTGGCGCAGATACGCAGTATTTT
cdr3_aa: CASRAGFGADTQYF

clone_size: few
j_call: TRBJ1-3
v_call: TRBV5-8
d_call: .
cdr3_nt: TGTGCCAGCAGCCGGGGATGGAACTCTGGAAACACCATATATTTT
cdr3_aa: CASSRGWNSGNTIYF